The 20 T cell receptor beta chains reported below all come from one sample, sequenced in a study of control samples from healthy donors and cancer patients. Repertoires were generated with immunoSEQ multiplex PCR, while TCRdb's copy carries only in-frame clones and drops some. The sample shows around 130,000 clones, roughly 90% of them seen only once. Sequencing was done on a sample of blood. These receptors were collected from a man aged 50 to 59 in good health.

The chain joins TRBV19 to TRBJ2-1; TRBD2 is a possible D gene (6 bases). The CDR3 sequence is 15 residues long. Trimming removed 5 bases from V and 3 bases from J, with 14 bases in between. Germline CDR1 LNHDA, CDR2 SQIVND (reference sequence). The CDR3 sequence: CASSPNSGVYNEQFF. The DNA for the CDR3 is TGTGCCAGTAGTCCGAATAGCGGTGTCTACAATGAGCAGTTCTTC.

The DNA of the CDR3 is TGTGCCAGCAGCTTGGGTACTAGCCTTTTTAGCACAGATACGCAGTATTTT. It is translated as CASSLGTSLFSTDTQYF. The chain joins TRBV5-8 to TRBJ2-3; D perhaps matches TRBD2 (6 bases). V was shortened by 0 bases and J by 0 bases, with 14 bases between the two germline ends. CDR1 is SGHTS and CDR2 is YDEGEE in the germline V gene. The CDR3 is 17 amino acids.

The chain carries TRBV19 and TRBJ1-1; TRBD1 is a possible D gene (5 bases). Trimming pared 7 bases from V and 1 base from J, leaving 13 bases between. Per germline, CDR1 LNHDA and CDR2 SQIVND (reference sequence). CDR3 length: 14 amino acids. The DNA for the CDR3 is TGTGCCAGTACCTGGGGAGGGGCGAACACTGAAGCTTTCTTT. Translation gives CASTWGGANTEAFF.

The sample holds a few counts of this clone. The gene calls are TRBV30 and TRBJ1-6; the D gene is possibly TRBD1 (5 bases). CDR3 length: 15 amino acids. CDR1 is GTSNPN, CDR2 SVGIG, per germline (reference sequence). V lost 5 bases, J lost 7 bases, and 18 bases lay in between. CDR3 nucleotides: TGTGCCTGGGCCCTGATAGGGGTCGTAAATTCACCCCTCCACTTT. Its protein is CAWALIGVVNSPLHF.

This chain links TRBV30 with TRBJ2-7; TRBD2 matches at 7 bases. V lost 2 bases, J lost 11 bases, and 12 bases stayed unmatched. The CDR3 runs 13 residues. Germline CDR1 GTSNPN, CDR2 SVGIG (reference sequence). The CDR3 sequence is CAWSRAFGGLEYF. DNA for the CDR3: TGTGCCTGGAGTCGGGCTTTCGGGGGGTTGGAGTACTTC.

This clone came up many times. CDR3 amino acids: CASMTGGDIKYEQYF. The DNA for the CDR3 is TGTGCCAGCATGACGGGGGGGGATATAAAGTACGAGCAGTACTTC. The chain employs TRBV6-6 and TRBJ2-7; 8 bases line up with TRBD2. From germline, CDR1 is MNHNY and CDR2 SVGAGI (reference sequence). The trim removed 7 bases at V and 4 bases at J, leaving 12 bases unmatched. There are 15 residues in the CDR3.

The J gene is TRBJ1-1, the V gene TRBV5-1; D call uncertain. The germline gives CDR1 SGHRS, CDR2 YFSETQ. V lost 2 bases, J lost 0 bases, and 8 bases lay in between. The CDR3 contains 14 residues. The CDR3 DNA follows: TGCGCCAGCAGCTTACATGATATGAACACTGAAGCTTTCTTT. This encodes CASSLHDMNTEAFF.

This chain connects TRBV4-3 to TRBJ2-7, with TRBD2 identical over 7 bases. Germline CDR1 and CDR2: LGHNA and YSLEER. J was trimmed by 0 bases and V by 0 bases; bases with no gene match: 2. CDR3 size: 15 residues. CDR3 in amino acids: CASSQEGGFSYEQYF. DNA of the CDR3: TGCGCCAGCAGCCAAGAGGGAGGGTTCTCCTACGAGCAGTACTTC.

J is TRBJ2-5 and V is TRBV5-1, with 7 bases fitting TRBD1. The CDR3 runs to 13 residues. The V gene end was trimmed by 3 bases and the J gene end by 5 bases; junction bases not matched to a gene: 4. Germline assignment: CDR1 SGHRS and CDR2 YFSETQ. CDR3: CASSYTGDETQYF. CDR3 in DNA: TGCGCCAGCAGCTATACAGGGGACGAGACCCAGTACTTC.

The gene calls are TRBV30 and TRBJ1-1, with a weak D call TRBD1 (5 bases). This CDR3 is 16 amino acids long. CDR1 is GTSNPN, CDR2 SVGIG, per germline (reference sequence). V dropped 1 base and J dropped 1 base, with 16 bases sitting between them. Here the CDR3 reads CAWSGIRAFGNTEAFF. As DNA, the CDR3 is TGTGCCTGGAGTGGGATCAGGGCCTTCGGGAACACTGAAGCTTTCTTT.

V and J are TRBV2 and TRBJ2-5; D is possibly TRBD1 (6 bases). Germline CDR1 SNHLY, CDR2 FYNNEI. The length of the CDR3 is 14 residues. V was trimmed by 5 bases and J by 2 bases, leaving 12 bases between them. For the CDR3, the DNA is TGTGCCAGCAGTAAAGGGGACACACAAGAGACCCAGTACTTC. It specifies CASSKGDTQETQYF.

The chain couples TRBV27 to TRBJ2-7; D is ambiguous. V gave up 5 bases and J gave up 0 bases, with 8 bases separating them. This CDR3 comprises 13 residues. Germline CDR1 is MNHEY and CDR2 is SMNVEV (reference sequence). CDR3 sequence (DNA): TGTGCCAGCAGTATCCAATTCTCCTACGAGCAGTACTTC. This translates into CASSIQFSYEQYF.

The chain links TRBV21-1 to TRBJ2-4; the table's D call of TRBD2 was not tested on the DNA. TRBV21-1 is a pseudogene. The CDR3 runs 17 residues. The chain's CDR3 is CASSKVSGFDGKNIQYF. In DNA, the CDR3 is TGTGCCAGCAGCAAAGTAAGCGGCTTTGACGGAAAAAACATTCAGTACTTC.

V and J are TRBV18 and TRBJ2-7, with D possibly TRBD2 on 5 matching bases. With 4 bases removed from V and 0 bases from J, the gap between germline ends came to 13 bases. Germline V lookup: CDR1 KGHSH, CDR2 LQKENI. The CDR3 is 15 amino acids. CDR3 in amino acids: CASSLRTGISYEQYF. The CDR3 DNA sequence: TGTGCCAGCTCACTTCGGACGGGGATCTCCTACGAGCAGTACTTC.

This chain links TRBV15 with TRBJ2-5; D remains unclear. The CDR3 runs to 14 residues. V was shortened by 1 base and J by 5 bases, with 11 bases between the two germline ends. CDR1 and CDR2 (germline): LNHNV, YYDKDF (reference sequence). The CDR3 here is CATSRALGVETQYF. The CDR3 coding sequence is TGTGCCACCAGCAGAGCTTTGGGTGTGGAGACCCAGTACTTC.

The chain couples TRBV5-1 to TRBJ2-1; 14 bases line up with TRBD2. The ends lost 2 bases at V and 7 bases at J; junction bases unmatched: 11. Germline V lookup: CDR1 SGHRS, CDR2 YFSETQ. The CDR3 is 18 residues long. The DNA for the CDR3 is TGCGCCAGCAGCTTCAGACTAGCGGGGGGGCCGGTGAGAAATGAGCAGTTCTTC. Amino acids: CASSFRLAGGPVRNEQFF.

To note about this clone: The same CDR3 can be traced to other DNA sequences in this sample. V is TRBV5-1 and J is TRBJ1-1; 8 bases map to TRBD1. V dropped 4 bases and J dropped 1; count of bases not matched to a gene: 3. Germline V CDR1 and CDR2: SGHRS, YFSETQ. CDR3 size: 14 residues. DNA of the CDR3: TGCGCCAGCAGCCTACAGGGGGGGAACACTGAAGCTTTCTTT. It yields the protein CASSLQGGNTEAFF. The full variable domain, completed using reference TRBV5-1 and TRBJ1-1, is KAGVTQTPRYLIKTRGQQVTLSCSPISGHRSVSWYQQTPGQGLQFLFEYFSETQRNKGNFPGRFSGRQFSNSRSEMNVSTLELGDSALYLCASSLQGGNTEAFFGQGTRLTVV.

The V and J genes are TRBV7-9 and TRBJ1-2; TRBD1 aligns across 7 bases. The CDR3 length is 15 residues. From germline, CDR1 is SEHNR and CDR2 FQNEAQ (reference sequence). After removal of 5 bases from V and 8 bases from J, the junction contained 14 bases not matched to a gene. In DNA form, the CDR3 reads TGTGCCAGCAGCCGACAGGGATCCAATGTAGTGGGCTACACCTTC. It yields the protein CASSRQGSNVVGYTF.

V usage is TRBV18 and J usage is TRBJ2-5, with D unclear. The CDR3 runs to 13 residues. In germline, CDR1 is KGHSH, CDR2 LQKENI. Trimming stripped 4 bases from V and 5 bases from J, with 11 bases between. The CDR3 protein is CASSQNSRETQYF. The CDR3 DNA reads TGTGCCAGCTCACAGAACAGCCGCGAGACCCAGTACTTC.

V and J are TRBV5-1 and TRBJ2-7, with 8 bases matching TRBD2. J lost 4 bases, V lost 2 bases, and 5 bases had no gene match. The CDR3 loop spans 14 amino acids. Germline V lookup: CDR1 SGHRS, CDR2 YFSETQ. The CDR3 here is CASSFSAGEYEQYF. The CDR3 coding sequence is TGCGCCAGCAGCTTCTCAGCGGGGGAGTACGAGCAGTACTTC.